This T cell receptor beta chain was captured by sequencing in a study of response to subunit inactivated influenza vaccine. General observations from the study: Authors proposed each seasonal influenza vaccination draws in few new T cells.

Ten or more counts support this clonotype. Its antigen is undetermined. From the RT-PCR reads, TCRdb called clonotypes with MiXCR, one entry per CDR3 protein. The profile shows a few hundred thousand distinct CDR3 sequences, around 15% of them singletons. Per germline, CDR1 DFQATT and CDR2 SNEGSKA (reference sequence). This CDR3 is built from 15 residues. The germline V and J ends were trimmed by 2 bases and 9 bases, with 20 bases remaining between them. The TCR comes from a middle-aged man who received an inactivated influenza vaccine. Sequenced material: PBMCs from blood, taken roughly 12 days after vaccination. This chain links TRBV20-1 with TRBJ1-5, with D tentatively TRBD1 (5 bases). In DNA, the CDR3 is TGCAGTGCTAGATCTTTTCTGGGGGGTTTAGGGCCCCAGCATTTT. Its translation is CSARSFLGGLGPQHF.